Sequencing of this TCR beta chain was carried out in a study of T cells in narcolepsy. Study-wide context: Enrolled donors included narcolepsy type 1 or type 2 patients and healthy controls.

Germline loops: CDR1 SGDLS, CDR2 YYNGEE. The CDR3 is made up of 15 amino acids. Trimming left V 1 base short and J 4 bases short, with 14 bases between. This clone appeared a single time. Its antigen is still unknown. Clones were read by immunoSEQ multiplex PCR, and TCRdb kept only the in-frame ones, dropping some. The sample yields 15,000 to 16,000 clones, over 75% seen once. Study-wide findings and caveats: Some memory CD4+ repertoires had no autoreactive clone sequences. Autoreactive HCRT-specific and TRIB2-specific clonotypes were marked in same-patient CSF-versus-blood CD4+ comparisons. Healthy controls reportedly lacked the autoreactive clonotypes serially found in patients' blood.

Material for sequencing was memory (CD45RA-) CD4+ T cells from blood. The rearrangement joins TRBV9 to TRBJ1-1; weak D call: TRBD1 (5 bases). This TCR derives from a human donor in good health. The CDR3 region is CASSVRAGWGTEAFF. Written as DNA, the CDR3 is TGTGCCAGCAGCGTAAGGGCAGGGTGGGGCACTGAAGCTTTCTTT.